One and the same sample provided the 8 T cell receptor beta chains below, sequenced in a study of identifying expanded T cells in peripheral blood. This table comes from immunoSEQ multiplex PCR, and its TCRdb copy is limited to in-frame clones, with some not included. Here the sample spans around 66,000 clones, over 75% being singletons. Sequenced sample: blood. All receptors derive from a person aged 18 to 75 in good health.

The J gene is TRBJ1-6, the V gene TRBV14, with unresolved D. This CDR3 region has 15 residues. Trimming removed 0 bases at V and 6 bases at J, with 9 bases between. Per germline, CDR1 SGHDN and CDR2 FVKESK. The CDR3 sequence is CASSQETLSNSPLHF. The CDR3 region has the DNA TGTGCCAGCAGCCAAGAGACTCTTTCTAATTCACCCCTCCACTTT.

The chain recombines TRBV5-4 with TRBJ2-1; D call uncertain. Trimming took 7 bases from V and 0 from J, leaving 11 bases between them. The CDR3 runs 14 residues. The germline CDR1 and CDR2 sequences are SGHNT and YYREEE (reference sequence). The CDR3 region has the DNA TGTGCCAGCGGCCAGGTCAGCTCCTACAATGAGCAGTTCTTC. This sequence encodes CASGQVSSYNEQFF.

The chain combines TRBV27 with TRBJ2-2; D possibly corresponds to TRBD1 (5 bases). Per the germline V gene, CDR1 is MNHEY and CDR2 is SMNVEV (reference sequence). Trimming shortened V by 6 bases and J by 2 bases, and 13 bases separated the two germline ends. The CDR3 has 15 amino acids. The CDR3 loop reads CASRPAGRNTGELFF. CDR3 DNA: TGTGCCAGCAGGCCAGCAGGGCGTAACACCGGGGAGCTGTTTTTT.

The CDR3: CASSHGDGSYEQYF. DNA for the CDR3: TGTGCCAGCAGCCACGGGGACGGCAGCTACGAGCAGTACTTC. The chain uses TRBV14 and TRBJ2-7; D may match TRBD1 or TRBD2 (5 bases each). The ends were cut back, 3 bases at V and 3 bases at J, with 12 bases in the middle. Germline assignment: CDR1 SGHDN and CDR2 FVKESK. The CDR3 has 14 amino acids.

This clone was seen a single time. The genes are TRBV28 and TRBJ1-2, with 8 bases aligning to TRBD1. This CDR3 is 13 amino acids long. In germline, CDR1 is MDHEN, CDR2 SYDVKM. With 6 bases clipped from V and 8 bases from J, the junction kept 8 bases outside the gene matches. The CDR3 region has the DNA TGTGCCAGCAGCCTACAGGGGGTCAGAGGCTACACCTTC. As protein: CASSLQGVRGYTF.

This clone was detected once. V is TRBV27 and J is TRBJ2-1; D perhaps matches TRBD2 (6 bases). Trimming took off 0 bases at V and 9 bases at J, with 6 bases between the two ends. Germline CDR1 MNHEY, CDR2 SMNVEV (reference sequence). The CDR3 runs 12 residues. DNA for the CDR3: TGTGCCAGCAGTTTATCGGGGGGTGAGCAGTTCTTC. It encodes CASSLSGGEQFF.

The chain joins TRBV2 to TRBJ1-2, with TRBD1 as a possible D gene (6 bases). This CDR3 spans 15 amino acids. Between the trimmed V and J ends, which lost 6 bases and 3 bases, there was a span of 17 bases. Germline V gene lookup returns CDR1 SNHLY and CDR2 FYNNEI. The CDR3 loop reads CASSPWEGDHYGYTF. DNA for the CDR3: TGTGCCAGCAGCCCTTGGGAGGGGGATCACTATGGCTACACCTTC.

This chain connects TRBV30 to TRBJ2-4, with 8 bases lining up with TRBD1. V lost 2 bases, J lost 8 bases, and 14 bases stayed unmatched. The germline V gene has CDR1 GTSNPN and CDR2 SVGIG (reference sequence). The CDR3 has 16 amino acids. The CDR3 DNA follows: TGTGCCTGGAGTCCAGGGGGCGCGAGGGGTTCGGACATTCAGTACTTC. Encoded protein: CAWSPGGARGSDIQYF.